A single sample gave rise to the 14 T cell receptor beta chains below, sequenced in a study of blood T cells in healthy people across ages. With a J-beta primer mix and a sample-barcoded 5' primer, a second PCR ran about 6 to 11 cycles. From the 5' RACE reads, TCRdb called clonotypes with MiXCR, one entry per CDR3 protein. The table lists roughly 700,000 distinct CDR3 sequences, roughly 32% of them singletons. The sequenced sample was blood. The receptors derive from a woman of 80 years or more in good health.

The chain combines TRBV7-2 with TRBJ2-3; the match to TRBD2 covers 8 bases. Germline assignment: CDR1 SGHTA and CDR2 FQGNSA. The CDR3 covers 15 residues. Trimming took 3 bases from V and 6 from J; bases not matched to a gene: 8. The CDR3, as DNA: TGTGCCAGCAGCTTTAGCGGGGCGGCGATTGATACGCAGTATTTT. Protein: CASSFSGAAIDTQYF.

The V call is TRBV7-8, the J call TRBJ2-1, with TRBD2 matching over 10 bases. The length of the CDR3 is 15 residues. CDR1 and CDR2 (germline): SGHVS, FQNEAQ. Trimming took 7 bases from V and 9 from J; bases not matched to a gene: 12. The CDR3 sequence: CASTLRGAGGREQFF. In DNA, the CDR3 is TGTGCCAGCACCCTCCGGGGAGCGGGGGGGCGTGAGCAGTTCTTC.

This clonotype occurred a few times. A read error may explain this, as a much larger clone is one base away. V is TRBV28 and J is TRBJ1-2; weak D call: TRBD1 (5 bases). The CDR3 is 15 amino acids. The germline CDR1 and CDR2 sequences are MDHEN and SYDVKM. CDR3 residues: CASNQLGGSDYGYIF. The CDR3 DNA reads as TGTGCCAGCAACCAATTGGGGGGTTCGGACTATGGCTACATCTTC.

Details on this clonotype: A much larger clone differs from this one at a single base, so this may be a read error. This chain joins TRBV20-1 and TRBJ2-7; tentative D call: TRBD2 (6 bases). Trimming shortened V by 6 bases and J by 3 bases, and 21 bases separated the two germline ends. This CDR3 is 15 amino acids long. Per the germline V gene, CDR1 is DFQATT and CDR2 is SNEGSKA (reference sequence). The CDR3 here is CSAYLRRGQNYEQYF. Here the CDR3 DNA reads TGCAGTGCGTACCTCCGGCGGGGCCAGAACTACGAGCAGTACTTC.

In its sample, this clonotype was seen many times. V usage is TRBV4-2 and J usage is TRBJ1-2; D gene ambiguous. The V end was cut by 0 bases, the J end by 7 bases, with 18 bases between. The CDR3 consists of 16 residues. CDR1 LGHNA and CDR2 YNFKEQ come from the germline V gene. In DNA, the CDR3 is TGTGCCAGCAGCCAAGAGTCCCGGCTACGACGGACTGGCTACACCTTC. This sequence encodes CASSQESRLRRTGYTF.

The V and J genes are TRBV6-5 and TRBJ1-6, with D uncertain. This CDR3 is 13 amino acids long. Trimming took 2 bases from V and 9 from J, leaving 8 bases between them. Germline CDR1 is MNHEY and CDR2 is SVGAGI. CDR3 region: CASSYLVGSPLHF. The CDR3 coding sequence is TGTGCCAGCAGTTACCTGGTTGGTTCACCCCTCCACTTT.

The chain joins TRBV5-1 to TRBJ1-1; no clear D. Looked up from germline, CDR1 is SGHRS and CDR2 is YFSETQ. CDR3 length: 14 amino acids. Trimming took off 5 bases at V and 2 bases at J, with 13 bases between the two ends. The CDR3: CASSPPYINTEAFF. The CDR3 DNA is TGCGCCAGCAGTCCCCCTTACATCAACACTGAAGCTTTCTTT. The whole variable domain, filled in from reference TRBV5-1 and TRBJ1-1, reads KAGVTQTPRYLIKTRGQQVTLSCSPISGHRSVSWYQQTPGQGLQFLFEYFSETQRNKGNFPGRFSGRQFSNSRSEMNVSTLELGDSALYLCASSPPYINTEAFFGQGTRLTVV.

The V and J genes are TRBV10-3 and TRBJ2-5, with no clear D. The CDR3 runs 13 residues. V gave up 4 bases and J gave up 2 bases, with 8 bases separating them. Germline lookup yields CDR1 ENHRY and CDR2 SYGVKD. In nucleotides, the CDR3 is TGTGCCATCAGTGTCGCAGGTCAAGAGACCCAGTACTTC. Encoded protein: CAISVAGQETQYF.

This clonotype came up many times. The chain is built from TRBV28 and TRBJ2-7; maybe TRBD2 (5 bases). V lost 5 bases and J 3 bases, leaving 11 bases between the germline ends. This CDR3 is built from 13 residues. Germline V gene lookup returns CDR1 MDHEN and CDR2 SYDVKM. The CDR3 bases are TGTGCCAGCAGTGGCGGACTCCTCTACGAGCAGTACTTC. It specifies CASSGGLLYEQYF.

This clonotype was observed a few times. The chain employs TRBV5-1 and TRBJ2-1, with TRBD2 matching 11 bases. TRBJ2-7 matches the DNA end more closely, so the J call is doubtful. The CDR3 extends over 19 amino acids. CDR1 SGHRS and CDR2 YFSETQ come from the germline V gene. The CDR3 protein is CASSLVPSGLAGSYNEQYF. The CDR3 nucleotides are TGCGCCAGCAGCCTTGTGCCCTCTGGACTAGCGGGCTCCTACAATGAGCAGTACTTC.

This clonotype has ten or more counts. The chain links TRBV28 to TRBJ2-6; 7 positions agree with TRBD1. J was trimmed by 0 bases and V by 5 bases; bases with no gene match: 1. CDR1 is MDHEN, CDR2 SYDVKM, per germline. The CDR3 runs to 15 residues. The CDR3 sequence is CASSTGDSGANVLTF. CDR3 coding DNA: TGTGCCAGCAGTACAGGGGACTCTGGGGCCAACGTCCTGACTTTC. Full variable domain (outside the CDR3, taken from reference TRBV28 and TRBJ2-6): DVKVTQSSRYLVKRTGEKVFLECVQDMDHENMFWYRQDPGLGLRLIYFSYDVKMKEKGDIPEGYSVSREKKERFSLILESASTNQTSMYLCASSTGDSGANVLTFGAGSRLTVL.

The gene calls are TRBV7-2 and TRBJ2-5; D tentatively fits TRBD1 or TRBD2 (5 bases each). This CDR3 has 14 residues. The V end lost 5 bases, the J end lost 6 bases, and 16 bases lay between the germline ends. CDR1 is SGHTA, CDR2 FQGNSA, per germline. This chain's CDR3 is CASSPRDGGQTQYF. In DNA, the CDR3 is TGTGCCAGCAGCCCCCGGGACGGCGGGCAGACCCAGTACTTC.

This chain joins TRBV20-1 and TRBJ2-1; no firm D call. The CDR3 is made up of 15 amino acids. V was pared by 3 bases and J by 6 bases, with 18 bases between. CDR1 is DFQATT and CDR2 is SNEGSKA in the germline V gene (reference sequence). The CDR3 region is CSASGPPARLNEQFF. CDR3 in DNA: TGCAGTGCTAGTGGACCACCCGCCCGGCTCAATGAGCAGTTCTTC.

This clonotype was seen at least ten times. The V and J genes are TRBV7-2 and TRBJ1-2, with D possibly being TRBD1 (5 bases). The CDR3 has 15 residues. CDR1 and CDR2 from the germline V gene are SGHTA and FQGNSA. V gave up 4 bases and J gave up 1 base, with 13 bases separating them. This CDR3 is CASSWTLGHNYGYTF. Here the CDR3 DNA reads TGTGCCAGCAGCTGGACCCTAGGACATAACTATGGCTACACCTTC.